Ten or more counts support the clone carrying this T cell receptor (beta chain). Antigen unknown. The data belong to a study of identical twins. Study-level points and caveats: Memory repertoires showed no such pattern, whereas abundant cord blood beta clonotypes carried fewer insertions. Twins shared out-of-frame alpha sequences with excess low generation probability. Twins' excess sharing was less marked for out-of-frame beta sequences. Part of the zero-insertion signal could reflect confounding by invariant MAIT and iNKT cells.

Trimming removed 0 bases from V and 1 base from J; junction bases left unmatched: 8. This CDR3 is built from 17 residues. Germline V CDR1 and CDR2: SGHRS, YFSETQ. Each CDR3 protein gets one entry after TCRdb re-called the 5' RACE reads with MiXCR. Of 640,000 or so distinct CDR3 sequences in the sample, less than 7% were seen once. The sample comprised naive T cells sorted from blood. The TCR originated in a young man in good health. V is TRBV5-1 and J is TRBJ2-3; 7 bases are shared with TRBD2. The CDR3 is CASSLAGGTSGTDTQYF. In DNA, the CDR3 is TGCGCCAGCAGCTTGGCCGGGGGAACTAGCGGCACAGATACGCAGTATTTT.